One T cell receptor beta chain is described in this entry. V lost 0 bases to trimming and J lost 9 bases, with 9 bases between them. This CDR3 region has 14 residues. Germline V lookup: CDR1 SGHTA, CDR2 FQGNSA. These data come from a study of blood T cell repertoires in COVID-19. Looking at the study overall: The United States, Italy and Spain were the sources of the acute and convalescent COVID-19 samples. PBMCs, B-cell-depleted T cells, or T cells provided the cDNA or gDNA that made up the material.

Original analysis: For nucleated cells, counts were estimated from reference gene primer amplification. Profiled with immunoSEQ multiplex PCR; TCRdb holds only in-frame clones, not every one. Clone size and V and J calls were adopted from that table, with D and trimming inferred from the DNA. The sample yields some 43,000 clones, more than 75% seen once. Sequenced sample: peripheral blood. The V call is TRBV7-2, the J call TRBJ1-6, with no clear D. The sequence was collected from a man aged 50-59 years with active or convalescent COVID-19. The CDR3 sequence is CASSLAPRGSPLHF. Here the CDR3 DNA reads TGTGCCAGCAGCTTAGCCCCTCGGGGTTCACCCCTCCACTTT.